These 15 T cell receptor beta chains were all obtained from the same sample, sequenced in a study of T cells in Graves' hyperthyroidism and ophthalmopathy. The CDR3 regions of TCR beta were amplified from RNA transcripts. A first-round RT-PCR of the TCR CDR3 used the HTBI primer set. TCRdb analysed the multiplex PCR reads with MiXCR anew, one entry per CDR3 protein. The sample contains hundreds of thousands of distinct CDR3 sequences, 20% to 25% of which appear only once. The sequencing input was blood. The receptors were sampled from a man aged 50 or older with Graves' hyperthyroidism.

This clonotype turned up a few times. The rearrangement uses TRBV5-6 and TRBJ2-5; 12 bases fit TRBD1. Trimming took 1 base from V and 4 from J; bases not matched to a gene: 5. CDR1 SGHDT and CDR2 YYEEEE come from the germline V gene. The CDR3 loop spans 16 amino acids. In nucleotides, the CDR3 is TGTGCCAGCAGCTTGCGGGGGACAGGGGGCGTAGAGACCCAGTACTTC. Protein: CASSLRGTGGVETQYF.

V usage is TRBV12-5 and J usage is TRBJ2-7, with a tentative D call TRBD1 (6 bases). Germline V gives CDR1 LGHNT, CDR2 FRNRAP. This CDR3 comprises 14 residues. The germline V and J ends were trimmed by 1 base and 5 bases, with 12 bases remaining between them. As DNA, the CDR3 is TGTGCTAGTGGTTTGGGAGACAGGACAGACGAGCAGTACTTC. Its translation: CASGLGDRTDEQYF.

The chain is built from TRBV5-1 and TRBJ2-5, with 11 bases matching TRBD2. Germline values: CDR1 SGHRS, CDR2 YFSETQ. Trimming took 4 bases from V and 2 from J; bases not matched to a gene: 10. This CDR3 comprises 17 residues. The CDR3 nucleotides read TGCGCCAGCAGCACGCCTTCCGGGACTAGCGGACAAGAGACCCAGTACTTC. Amino acid sequence: CASSTPSGTSGQETQYF.

This clonotype has a count of ten or more. The chain combines TRBV28 with TRBJ2-7; D perhaps matches TRBD2 (6 bases). The germline V and J ends were trimmed by 7 bases and 0 bases, with 16 bases remaining between them. CDR1 and CDR2 (germline): MDHEN, SYDVKM. This CDR3 has 15 residues. This CDR3 reads CASNGSPPPSYEQYF. The CDR3 DNA reads as TGTGCCAGCAACGGGAGTCCCCCTCCCTCCTACGAGCAGTACTTC. Based on the CDR3 plus reference TRBV28 and TRBJ2-7, the full variable domain is DVKVTQSSRYLVKRTGEKVFLECVQDMDHENMFWYRQDPGLGLRLIYFSYDVKMKEKGDIPEGYSVSREKKERFSLILESASTNQTSMYLCASNGSPPPSYEQYFGPGTRLTVT.

This clonotype was seen at least ten times. The chain joins TRBV7-3 to TRBJ2-7; D is ambiguous. The CDR3 has 13 residues. Trimming removed 1 base from V and 5 bases from J, with 9 bases in between. CDR1 and CDR2 (germline): SGHTA, FQGTGA. CDR3 sequence reads: CASSLRAQDEQYF. The CDR3 coding sequence is TGTGCCAGCAGCTTAAGGGCCCAGGACGAGCAGTACTTC.

In this sample, this clonotype turned up a few times. The CDR3 spells CASSWGADFSYEQYF. The CDR3 bases are TGCGCCAGCAGCTGGGGGGCGGATTTCTCCTACGAGCAGTACTTC. The rearrangement links TRBV5-1 to TRBJ2-7, with D perhaps TRBD1 or TRBD2 (6 bases each). The CDR3 has 15 amino acids. Trimming removed 3 bases from V and 0 bases from J, with 13 bases in between. Per the germline V gene, CDR1 is SGHRS and CDR2 is YFSETQ.

V usage is TRBV11-1 and J usage is TRBJ1-2; D possibly corresponds to TRBD1 (6 bases). The CDR3 totals 13 residues. Trimming took off 0 bases at V and 8 bases at J, with 10 bases between the two ends. Germline CDR1 and CDR2: SGHAT and FQDESV (reference sequence). The CDR3 loop reads CASSLATGLGYTF. The CDR3 DNA sequence: TGTGCCAGCAGCTTAGCGACAGGACTCGGCTACACCTTC.

V is TRBV6-1 and J is TRBJ1-4; D is possibly TRBD1 (5 bases). The CDR3 totals 13 residues. The germline V gene has CDR1 MNHNS and CDR2 SASEGT. Trimming stripped 7 bases from V and 8 bases from J, with 14 bases between. The CDR3 DNA reads as TGTGCCAGCACGGGCAGGGCAGGGGAAAAACTGTTTTTT. Translated, it gives CASTGRAGEKLFF.

V is TRBV6-5 and J is TRBJ2-5; 11 bases map to TRBD1. CDR3 length: 19 residues. V gave up 2 bases and J gave up 0 bases; unmatched junction bases: 11. Germline V lookup: CDR1 MNHEY, CDR2 SVGAGI. In nucleotides, the CDR3 is TGTGCCAGCAGTTACGCGTCACCGGGACAGGGGGGATACCAAGAGACCCAGTACTTC. Protein: CASSYASPGQGGYQETQYF.

The V and J genes are TRBV5-1 and TRBJ2-2, with D possibly being TRBD1 or TRBD2 (6 bases each). Germline lookup yields CDR1 SGHRS and CDR2 YFSETQ. The CDR3 covers 14 residues. The V and J ends lost 5 bases and 4 bases respectively, with 12 bases between them. The CDR3 nucleotides are TGCGCCAGCAGGAGCGGAGGGGGCACCGGGGAGCTGTTTTTT. The encoded protein is CASRSGGGTGELFF. The full variable domain, completed using reference TRBV5-1 and TRBJ2-2, is KAGVTQTPRYLIKTRGQQVTLSCSPISGHRSVSWYQQTPGQGLQFLFEYFSETQRNKGNFPGRFSGRQFSNSRSEMNVSTLELGDSALYLCASRSGGGTGELFFGEGSRLTVL.

This clonotype was counted ten times or more. The chain combines TRBV7-2 with TRBJ2-3; 11 bases are a match to TRBD2. Trimming removed 5 bases from V and 6 bases from J; junction bases left unmatched: 13. CDR1 and CDR2 from the germline V gene are SGHTA and FQGNSA. The length of the CDR3 is 17 residues. The CDR3 region is CASSPRSGRAQVDTQYF. The CDR3 DNA follows: TGTGCCAGCAGCCCGCGTAGCGGGAGGGCGCAGGTCGATACGCAGTATTTT.

This chain links TRBV20-1 with TRBJ1-5; no definite D call. Germline lookup yields CDR1 DFQATT and CDR2 SNEGSKA (reference sequence). V lost 2 bases and J lost 6, with 17 bases in between. The CDR3 consists of 15 residues. This CDR3 reads CSARLEGRYSQPQHF. The CDR3 DNA reads as TGCAGTGCTAGATTAGAAGGGCGATACAGTCAGCCCCAGCATTTT.

The chain carries TRBV6-1 and TRBJ1-2, with 7 nucleotides matching TRBD1. This CDR3 has 15 residues. The V gene's germline CDR1 is MNHNS and CDR2 SASEGT. Trimming cost V 0 bases and J 5 bases; bases outside gene matches: 6. The CDR3 protein is CASSEAAGGVYGYTF. CDR3 nucleotides: TGTGCCAGCAGTGAAGCCGCAGGGGGGGTATATGGCTACACCTTC.

A few counts support this clonotype. The chain recombines TRBV18 with TRBJ2-3; TRBD2 agrees at 14 bases. V trimming: 5 bases; J trimming: 4 bases; junction bases outside the gene matches: 5. Germline V CDR1 and CDR2: KGHSH, LQKENI. CDR3 length: 16 amino acids. CDR3 in amino acids: CASSGTSGRRPDTQYF. The CDR3 DNA reads as TGTGCCAGCTCAGGGACTAGCGGGAGACGCCCAGATACGCAGTATTTT.

This chain joins TRBV12-3 or TRBV12-4 and TRBJ1-1; 8 bases map to TRBD1. This CDR3 has 13 residues. V lost 7 bases to trimming and J lost 4 bases; unmatched junction nucleotides: 5. The CDR3 sequence is CASNQGALTEAFF. CDR3 sequence (DNA): TGTGCCAGCAACCAGGGGGCTCTCACTGAAGCTTTCTTT.